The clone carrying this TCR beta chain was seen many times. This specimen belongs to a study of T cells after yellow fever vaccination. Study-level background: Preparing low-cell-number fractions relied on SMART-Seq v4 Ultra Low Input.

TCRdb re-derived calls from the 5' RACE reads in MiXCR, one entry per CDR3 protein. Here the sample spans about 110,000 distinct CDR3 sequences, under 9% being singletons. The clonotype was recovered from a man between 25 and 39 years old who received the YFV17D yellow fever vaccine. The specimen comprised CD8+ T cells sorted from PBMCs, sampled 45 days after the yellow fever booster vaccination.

For the CDR3, the DNA is TGTGCCAGCAGCTTAGCCTTGGCGGGGGCCACAGATACGCAGTATTTT. It encodes CASSLALAGATDTQYF. V usage is TRBV7-2 and J usage is TRBJ2-3; D perhaps matches TRBD2 (7 bases). V was pared by 0 bases and J by 2 bases, with 12 bases between. Germline CDR1 and CDR2: SGHTA and FQGNSA. The CDR3 contains 16 residues.